Listed below are T cell receptor beta chains from one sample, sequenced in a study of blood T cell repertoires in COVID-19. TCRdb's copy holds only in-frame clones and misses some; the assay was immunoSEQ multiplex PCR. The sample records 150,000 to 160,000 clones, approximately 83% being singletons. The sequencing input was peripheral blood. Source of these receptors: a woman aged 60-70 years with acute or convalescent COVID-19. The CDR3 runs from the conserved cysteine through the conserved F or W. The D gene is left open where the match is weak. Clone size is stated in some rows and not others, as once, few, many or a class when expanded.

v_gene: TRBV21-1; abundance: -; j_gene: TRBJ2-1; d_gene: -; CDR3aa: CASSKIGQGYNEQFF; CDR3nt: TGTGCCAGCAGCAAGATTGGACAGGGATACAATGAGCAGTTCTTC
v_gene: TRBV3-1/TRBV3-2; abundance: once; j_gene: TRBJ2-2; d_gene: -; CDR3aa: CASSQARTGELFF; CDR3nt: TGTGCCAGCAGCCAAGCACGGACCGGGGAGCTGTTTTTT
v_gene: TRBV10-3; abundance: -; j_gene: TRBJ1-2; d_gene: TRBD1; CDR3aa: CAINLEPGTGGIGYTF; CDR3nt: TGTGCCATCAATCTAGAGCCCGGGACAGGGGGCATTGGCTACACCTTC
v_gene: TRBV9; abundance: -; j_gene: TRBJ1-2; d_gene: TRBD1; CDR3aa: CASSSSDRFYGYTF; CDR3nt: TGTGCCAGCAGCTCATCGGACAGGTTCTATGGCTACACCTTC
v_gene: TRBV5-1; abundance: -; j_gene: TRBJ2-3; d_gene: TRBD2; CDR3aa: CASSPGTSGADTQYF; CDR3nt: TGCGCCAGCAGCCCCGGGACTAGCGGGGCAGATACGCAGTATTTT
v_gene: TRBV28; abundance: many; j_gene: TRBJ1-3; d_gene: -; CDR3aa: CASSFSVSGNTIYF; CDR3nt: TGTGCCAGCAGTTTCTCGGTCTCTGGAAACACCATATATTTT
v_gene: TRBV6-5; abundance: -; j_gene: TRBJ1-2; d_gene: TRBD1; CDR3aa: CASSSGQELNYGYTF; CDR3nt: TGTGCCAGCAGTTCTGGACAGGAGTTAAACTATGGCTACACCTTC
v_gene: TRBV2; abundance: -; j_gene: TRBJ2-5; d_gene: -; CDR3aa: CASRGTGIETQYF; CDR3nt: TGTGCCAGCAGGGGCACAGGGATCGAGACCCAGTACTTC
v_gene: TRBV4-2; abundance: -; j_gene: TRBJ1-1; d_gene: -; CDR3aa: CASSQDSRHEAFF; CDR3nt: TGTGCCAGCAGCCAAGATTCCAGACATGAAGCTTTCTTT
v_gene: TRBV19; abundance: few; j_gene: TRBJ1-1; d_gene: -; CDR3aa: CASSPSSRGIGLEAFF; CDR3nt: TGTGCCAGTAGTCCATCCTCCAGGGGAATTGGGCTTGAAGCTTTCTTT
v_gene: TRBV18; abundance: -; j_gene: TRBJ2-6; d_gene: TRBD1; CDR3aa: CASSQGTGYSGANVLTF; CDR3nt: TGTGCCAGCTCACAGGGGACAGGCTACTCTGGGGCCAACGTCCTGACTTTC
v_gene: TRBV6-5; abundance: -; j_gene: TRBJ1-2; d_gene: TRBD1; CDR3aa: CASSHPRQGDYGYTF; CDR3nt: TGTGCCAGCTCCCACCCGCGACAGGGTGACTATGGCTACACCTTC
v_gene: TRBV6-5; abundance: once; j_gene: TRBJ2-1; d_gene: -; CDR3aa: CASSRQGRAYEQFF; CDR3nt: TGTGCCAGCAGTAGGCAGGGGCGCGCGTATGAGCAGTTCTTC
v_gene: TRBV5-1; abundance: -; j_gene: TRBJ2-3; d_gene: -; CDR3aa: CASSSWTVTDTQYF; CDR3nt: TGCGCCAGCAGCTCCTGGACAGTCACAGATACGCAGTATTTT
v_gene: TRBV6-5; abundance: once; j_gene: TRBJ2-3; d_gene: -; CDR3aa: CASSRDTHTDTQYF; CDR3nt: TGTGCCAGCAGCCGGGACACCCACACAGATACGCAGTATTTT
v_gene: TRBV5-4; abundance: few; j_gene: TRBJ1-1; d_gene: -; CDR3aa: CASSLVTENTEAFF; CDR3nt: TGTGCCAGCAGCTTGGTGACAGAGAACACTGAAGCTTTCTTT
v_gene: TRBV5-1; abundance: -; j_gene: TRBJ1-3; d_gene: TRBD1; CDR3aa: CASSQTGGGNTIYF; CDR3nt: TGCGCCAGCAGCCAGACAGGGGGCGGAAACACCATATATTTT
v_gene: TRBV6-6; abundance: -; j_gene: TRBJ1-1; d_gene: TRBD1; CDR3aa: CASSYSGQGITEAFF; CDR3nt: TGTGCCAGCAGTTACTCCGGACAGGGTATTACTGAAGCTTTCTTT
v_gene: TRBV24-1; abundance: -; j_gene: TRBJ2-2; d_gene: -; CDR3aa: CATSDLGESTGELFF; CDR3nt: TGTGCCACCAGTGATTTAGGGGAAAGTACCGGGGAGCTGTTTTTT
v_gene: TRBV28; abundance: -; j_gene: TRBJ2-5; d_gene: TRBD1; CDR3aa: CASSSGTGLETQYF; CDR3nt: TGTGCCAGCAGTTCTGGGACAGGGTTAGAGACCCAGTACTTC
v_gene: TRBV6-2/TRBV6-3; abundance: -; j_gene: TRBJ1-2; d_gene: TRBD1; CDR3aa: CASSYSGRGNYGYTF; CDR3nt: TGTGCCAGCAGTTACTCCGGCAGGGGGAACTATGGCTACACCTTC
v_gene: TRBV19; abundance: -; j_gene: TRBJ1-5; d_gene: -; CDR3aa: CASSIDRRDNQPQHF; CDR3nt: TGTGCCAGTAGTATCGATAGGCGGGACAATCAGCCCCAGCATTTT
v_gene: TRBV14; abundance: -; j_gene: TRBJ1-5; d_gene: -; CDR3aa: CASSQGGNQPQHF; CDR3nt: TGTGCCAGCAGCCAAGGAGGGAATCAGCCCCAGCATTTT
v_gene: TRBV2; abundance: -; j_gene: TRBJ1-3; d_gene: -; CDR3aa: CASRVGGHSGNTIYF; CDR3nt: TGTGCCAGCAGGGTCGGTGGGCACTCTGGAAACACCATATATTTT
v_gene: TRBV4-2; abundance: -; j_gene: TRBJ2-1; d_gene: -; CDR3aa: CASSQGMGTSPNEQFF; CDR3nt: TGTGCCAGCAGCCAAGGGATGGGGACTTCCCCTAATGAGCAGTTCTTC
v_gene: TRBV2; abundance: -; j_gene: TRBJ1-1; d_gene: -; CDR3aa: CASGEGTENTEAFF; CDR3nt: TGTGCCAGCGGCGAGGGCACAGAGAACACTGAAGCTTTCTTT
v_gene: TRBV12-5; abundance: -; j_gene: TRBJ2-5; d_gene: -; CDR3aa: CASGSPRTGGQETQYF; CDR3nt: TGTGCTAGTGGTTCACCCCGGACCGGGGGACAAGAGACCCAGTACTTC
v_gene: TRBV10-3; abundance: -; j_gene: TRBJ2-7; d_gene: TRBD2; CDR3aa: CAIRNDSSGVGEQYF; CDR3nt: TGTGCCATCAGAAATGACTCTAGCGGGGTTGGGGAGCAGTACTTC
v_gene: TRBV5-4; abundance: few; j_gene: TRBJ1-2; d_gene: -; CDR3aa: CASSSRGTPVGGYTF; CDR3nt: TGTGCCAGCAGCTCTCGCGGGACCCCGGTGGGTGGCTACACCTTC
v_gene: TRBV4-1; abundance: -; j_gene: TRBJ2-2; d_gene: -; CDR3aa: CASSQTRRSTNTGELFF; CDR3nt: TGCGCCAGCAGCCAAACCCGGAGGAGCACCAACACCGGGGAGCTGTTTTTT
v_gene: TRBV18; abundance: -; j_gene: TRBJ2-1; d_gene: TRBD2; CDR3aa: CASSLTLTSGGFYEQFF; CDR3nt: TGTGCCAGCTCACTCACCCTGACTAGCGGGGGGTTTTATGAGCAGTTCTTC
v_gene: TRBV28; abundance: -; j_gene: TRBJ1-3; d_gene: -; CDR3aa: CASGASGNTIYF; CDR3nt: TGTGCCAGCGGGGCCTCTGGAAACACCATATATTTT
v_gene: TRBV5-6; abundance: -; j_gene: TRBJ1-2; d_gene: -; CDR3aa: CASSLGQPSYGYTF; CDR3nt: TGTGCCAGCAGCTTGGGACAACCAAGCTATGGCTACACCTTC
v_gene: TRBV25-1; abundance: -; j_gene: TRBJ1-2; d_gene: -; CDR3aa: CASSEPSQINYGYTF; CDR3nt: TGTGCCAGCAGTGAGCCCTCACAGATTAACTATGGCTACACCTTC
v_gene: TRBV6-1; abundance: -; j_gene: TRBJ2-7; d_gene: -; CDR3aa: CASSERGTRIKYEQYF; CDR3nt: TGTGCCAGCAGTGAAAGGGGGACGAGAATTAAGTACGAGCAGTACTTC
v_gene: TRBV29-1; abundance: -; j_gene: TRBJ1-5; d_gene: -; CDR3aa: CSVEERRNGGLHF; CDR3nt: TGCAGCGTTGAAGAAAGGAGGAACGGAGGCCTGCATTTT
v_gene: TRBV19; abundance: -; j_gene: TRBJ2-5; d_gene: -; CDR3aa: CASSLSGGWQETQYF; CDR3nt: TGTGCCAGTAGTTTATCCGGAGGATGGCAAGAGACCCAGTACTTC
v_gene: TRBV5-1; abundance: -; j_gene: TRBJ1-3; d_gene: -; CDR3aa: CASSLGTAHGNTIYF; CDR3nt: TGCGCCAGCAGCTTGGGAACAGCTCATGGAAACACCATATATTTT
v_gene: TRBV4-1; abundance: -; j_gene: TRBJ1-2; d_gene: -; CDR3aa: CASSQDTGKINYGYTF; CDR3nt: TGCGCCAGCAGCCAAGATACGGGAAAAATCAACTATGGCTACACCTTC
v_gene: TRBV5-6; abundance: -; j_gene: TRBJ1-2; d_gene: TRBD1; CDR3aa: CASSLVDRENGYTF; CDR3nt: TGTGCCAGCAGCTTGGTGGACAGGGAGAATGGCTACACCTTC
v_gene: TRBV5-8; abundance: -; j_gene: TRBJ1-1; d_gene: -; CDR3aa: CASSLYAGNTEAFF; CDR3nt: TGTGCCAGCAGCTTGTACGCGGGGAACACTGAAGCTTTCTTT
v_gene: TRBV5-1; abundance: -; j_gene: TRBJ2-1; d_gene: -; CDR3aa: CASSLQQNYNEQFF; CDR3nt: TGCGCCAGCAGCTTGCAACAGAACTACAATGAGCAGTTCTTC
v_gene: TRBV9; abundance: -; j_gene: TRBJ1-1; d_gene: -; CDR3aa: CASSVASQGYTEAFF; CDR3nt: TGTGCCAGCAGCGTAGCCTCTCAGGGTTACACTGAAGCTTTCTTT
v_gene: TRBV7-2; abundance: -; j_gene: TRBJ2-2; d_gene: -; CDR3aa: CASSGLGWTGELFF; CDR3nt: TGTGCCAGCAGCGGCCTAGGATGGACCGGGGAGCTGTTTTTT
v_gene: TRBV5-1; abundance: -; j_gene: TRBJ1-2; d_gene: TRBD1; CDR3aa: CASSPNQGVGYTF; CDR3nt: TGCGCCAGCAGCCCAAACCAGGGGGTTGGCTACACCTTC
v_gene: TRBV5-1; abundance: -; j_gene: TRBJ1-4; d_gene: -; CDR3aa: CASSLDEKLFF; CDR3nt: TGCGCCAGCAGCCTCGATGAAAAACTGTTTTTT
v_gene: TRBV16; abundance: -; j_gene: TRBJ1-2; d_gene: TRBD1; CDR3aa: CASSRGTGTANYGYTF; CDR3nt: TGTGCCAGCAGCCGAGGTACCGGGACAGCTAACTATGGCTACACCTTC
v_gene: TRBV19; abundance: -; j_gene: TRBJ2-1; d_gene: -; CDR3aa: CASVGRGAHNEQFF; CDR3nt: TGTGCCAGCGTAGGGCGGGGCGCTCACAATGAGCAGTTCTTC
v_gene: TRBV5-8; abundance: -; j_gene: TRBJ1-5; d_gene: TRBD1; CDR3aa: CASSRRQGSGQPQHF; CDR3nt: TGTGCCAGCAGCCGCCGACAGGGAAGCGGCCAGCCCCAGCATTTT
v_gene: TRBV27; abundance: few; j_gene: TRBJ1-1; d_gene: -; CDR3aa: CASSLIVNTEAFF; CDR3nt: TGTGCCAGCAGTTTAATCGTGAACACTGAAGCTTTCTTT
v_gene: TRBV5-1; abundance: -; j_gene: TRBJ1-6; d_gene: -; CDR3aa: CASSFLGQDNSPLHF; CDR3nt: TGCGCCAGCAGCTTTTTAGGTCAGGATAATTCACCCCTCCACTTT